The 13 T cell receptor beta chains below come from one sample, sequenced in a study of blood T cell repertoires in COVID-19. TCRdb keeps only in-frame clones here, not all; method: immunoSEQ multiplex PCR. The repertoire consists of approximately 97,000 clones, with approximately 85% occurring once and the leading ten covering roughly 12%. Sequences were obtained from peripheral blood. The source is a human donor in a cohort sampled during active COVID-19.

This clone rates as medium-sized. V usage is TRBV28 and J usage is TRBJ2-7; possible D gene TRBD2, 6 bases. This CDR3 comprises 15 residues. Germline lookup yields CDR1 MDHEN and CDR2 SYDVKM. V lost 7 bases and J lost 4, with 20 bases in between. CDR3 DNA sequence: TGTGCCAGCACCAAGACTAGTCGCCCCCTTTACGAGCAGTACTTC. This encodes CASTKTSRPLYEQYF.

The chain is built from TRBV3-1 (or the pseudogene TRBV3-2) and TRBJ2-5, with 12 bases fitting TRBD2. In germline, CDR1 is LGHDT, CDR2 YNNKEL (reference sequence). The CDR3 length is 16 residues. V gave up 2 bases and J gave up 5 bases; unmatched junction bases: 6. The CDR3, as DNA: TGTGCCAGCAGCCAACTAGCGGGAGGGGGCAAGGAGACCCAGTACTTC. It translates to CASSQLAGGGKETQYF.

V gene TRBV7-2 combines with J gene TRBJ1-1, with D possibly matching TRBD1 (5 bases). Trimming took off 1 base at V and 0 bases at J, with 15 bases between the two ends. CDR3 length equals 17 residues. Germline values: CDR1 SGHTA, CDR2 FQGNSA. CDR3 sequence (DNA): TGTGCCAGCAGCTTAGAGGAGGGACTTCCCATGAACACTGAAGCTTTCTTT. Its translation is CASSLEEGLPMNTEAFF. Full variable domain (outside the CDR3, taken from reference TRBV7-2 and TRBJ1-1): GAGVSQSPSNKVTEKGKDVELRCDPISGHTALYWYRQSLGQGLEFLIYFQGNSAPDKSGLPSDRFSAERTGGSVSTLTIQRTQQEDSAVYLCASSLEEGLPMNTEAFFGQGTRLTVV.

This chain uses TRBV5-1 with TRBJ2-7, with TRBD2 identical over 13 bases. Germline V gene sequence: CDR1 SGHRS, CDR2 YFSETQ. There are 15 residues in the CDR3. V was clipped by 4 bases and J by 2 bases; unmatched bases: 3. CDR3 protein: CASSRGLAGTYEQYF. CDR3 nucleotide sequence: TGCGCCAGCAGCAGGGGACTAGCGGGGACCTACGAGCAGTACTTC.

This chain joins TRBV7-8 and TRBJ2-2; no reliable D call. The CDR3 is made up of 16 amino acids. Germline assignment: CDR1 SGHVS and CDR2 FQNEAQ. Deletions cut 7 bases from V and 0 bases from J, with 15 bases between. The CDR3 sequence: CASTVVSRTNTGELFF. The CDR3 DNA reads as TGTGCCAGCACCGTCGTGAGCCGTACGAACACCGGGGAGCTGTTTTTT.

The V and J genes are TRBV9 and TRBJ2-3, with D possibly being TRBD2 (6 bases). The germline V and J ends were trimmed by 0 bases and 1 base, with 12 bases remaining between them. This CDR3 has 16 residues. Per the germline V gene, CDR1 is SGDLS and CDR2 is YYNGEE. The CDR3 loop reads CASSVAPQRGTDTQYF. CDR3 DNA: TGTGCCAGCAGCGTAGCCCCCCAGCGGGGCACAGATACGCAGTATTTT.

The chain employs TRBV7-8 and TRBJ1-2; 7 bases agree with TRBD1. Germline V gene data show CDR1 as SGHVS and CDR2 as FQNEAQ. V trimming: 2 bases; J trimming: 8 bases; junction bases outside the gene matches: 14. The CDR3 spans 16 residues. CDR3 nucleotides: TGTGCCAGCAGCTTATATGAGACAGGGCGGGAAGGCGGCTACACCTTC. Amino acid sequence: CASSLYETGREGGYTF.

This clone was found a few times. The J gene is TRBJ2-1, the V gene TRBV4-3; D call uncertain. Germline values: CDR1 LGHNA, CDR2 YSLEER. The CDR3 is made up of 15 amino acids. The ends were cut back, 2 bases at V and 8 bases at J, with 16 bases in the middle. CDR3 sequence reads: CASSQTERTFDEQFF. The CDR3 DNA follows: TGCGCCAGCAGCCAAACAGAGAGAACATTCGATGAGCAGTTCTTC.

The V call is TRBV4-1, the J call TRBJ2-7; no definite D call. V was trimmed by 0 bases and J by 3 bases, leaving 18 bases between them. Germline CDR1 and CDR2: MGHRA and YSYEKL. This CDR3 region has 17 residues. CDR3 region: CASSQEPRVGVRYEQYF. The CDR3 coding sequence is TGCGCCAGCAGCCAAGAACCCCGAGTTGGAGTGCGCTACGAGCAGTACTTC.

The chain employs TRBV6-5 and TRBJ1-2; D is ambiguous. Trimming removed 0 bases from V and 7 bases from J, with 9 bases in between. The CDR3 extends over 13 amino acids. The germline CDR1 and CDR2 sequences are MNHEY and SVGAGI. This chain's CDR3 is CASSYSLGSGYTF. DNA of the CDR3: TGTGCCAGCAGTTACTCACTAGGGTCTGGCTACACCTTC.

The chain has TRBV21-1 and TRBJ1-3. TRBV21-1 is designated a pseudogene. This CDR3 has 12 amino acids. The CDR3 DNA sequence: TGTGCCAGCAGCATAGAAGGAAACACCATATATTTT. The encoded protein is CASSIEGNTIYF.

This chain connects TRBV6-5 to TRBJ2-3; D not resolved. Trimming took off 5 bases at V and 12 bases at J, with 15 bases between the two ends. The CDR3 is 12 residues long. Per germline, CDR1 MNHEY and CDR2 SVGAGI. CDR3 loop: CASSPRGFIQYF. In nucleotides, the CDR3 is TGTGCCAGCAGTCCCCGAGGATTCATCCAGTATTTT.

The chain joins TRBV6-2 or TRBV6-3 to TRBJ2-7, with a tentative D call TRBD2 (5 bases). Per the germline V gene, CDR1 is MNHEY and CDR2 is SVGEGT. The CDR3 loop spans 14 amino acids. The V and J ends lost 4 bases and 3 bases respectively, with 13 bases between them. CDR3 amino acids: CASSSGVGIYEQYF. The CDR3 bases are TGTGCCAGCAGTTCCGGGGTTGGAATCTACGAGCAGTACTTC.